The rows below give T cell receptor beta chains drawn from one sample of a study of T cells after yellow fever vaccination. TCRdb processed the 5' RACE reads anew with MiXCR; each CDR3 protein has one entry. Of about 310,000 distinct CDR3 sequences listed, around 3.6% are singletons. Sequencing was performed on PBMCs, taken on the day of the yellow fever booster vaccination. The source is a man in his late teens or twenties who received the YFV17D yellow fever vaccine. CDR3s include the opening cysteine and the closing phenylalanine or tryptophan. D genes are given only for firm matches. Not all rows give a size; the values are once, few, many and, for expanded clones, a class.

d_gene,j_gene,v_gene,abundance,CDR3aa,CDR3nt
NA,TRBJ1-1,TRBV5-1,NA,CASSGGPSNTEAFF,TGCGCCAGCAGCGGGGGTCCATCAAACACTGAAGCTTTCTTT
NA,TRBJ1-6,TRBV6-6,NA,CASQEIDRGTRSPLHF,TGTGCCAGCCAGGAAATAGATAGGGGGACTCGGTCACCCCTCCACTTT
TRBD1,TRBJ2-2,TRBV20-1,NA,CSAIQGFNTGELFF,TGCAGTGCGATACAGGGGTTTAACACCGGGGAGCTGTTTTTT
TRBD1,TRBJ2-5,TRBV10-3,many,CAIRGGQGKETQYF,TGTGCCATCAGAGGGGGACAGGGAAAGGAGACCCAGTACTTC
TRBD2,TRBJ2-2,TRBV4-3,NA,CASSIRLAGNTGELFF,TGCGCCAGCAGCATCCGACTAGCGGGGAACACCGGGGAGCTGTTTTTT
NA,TRBJ1-5,TRBV7-2,many,CASSLTTGSNQPQHF,TGTGCCAGCAGCTTAACAACAGGGAGCAATCAGCCCCAGCATTTT
NA,TRBJ2-2,TRBV12-5,NA,CASGLLTGHLTGELFF,TGTGCTAGTGGTTTGCTTACGGGACACCTAACCGGGGAGCTGTTTTTT
TRBD1,TRBJ2-1,TRBV20-1,many,CSAVGQGNEQFF,TGCAGTGCTGTTGGACAGGGCAATGAGCAGTTCTTC
NA,TRBJ2-5,TRBV7-9,many,CASSPFVETQYF,TGTGCCAGCAGCCCATTCGTCGAGACCCAGTACTTC
NA,TRBJ1-1,TRBV11-2,many,CASTIIGDTEAFF,TGTGCCAGCACCATTATAGGGGACACTGAAGCTTTCTTT